The clone carrying this TCR beta chain was seen ten or more times. The antigen remains unidentified. Trimming stripped 5 bases from V and 0 bases from J, with 13 bases between. This CDR3 comprises 14 residues. CDR1 is SQVTM and CDR2 is ANQGSEA in the germline V gene. The sample belongs to a study of T cells after yellow fever vaccination. Background on the study: Fractions low in cell number were prepared with SMART-Seq v4 Ultra Low Input.

Overall study findings and caveats: Clonotypes shared by both compartments, CD4 and CD8, made up a small share.

TCRdb reprocessed the 5' RACE reads via MiXCR and lists one record per CDR3 protein. The top ten hold approximately 24% of the sample, which has 300,000 or so distinct CDR3 sequences, approximately 4.2% seen once. Sequencing used PBMCs, obtained 5 days after the yellow fever booster vaccination. The sequence came from a man in his late teens or twenties who received the YFV17D yellow fever vaccine. This chain joins TRBV29-1 and TRBJ1-1; D unresolved. DNA for the CDR3: TGCAGCGTTCTCCCCCTCGAGATGAACACTGAAGCTTTCTTT. Translation gives CSVLPLEMNTEAFF.